This T cell receptor (beta chain) was sequenced during a study of B cell selection in AIRE deficiency. Study observations and caveats: Shared Treg sequences had shorter CDR3s, biased toward rearrangements with few non-templated insertions.

About this clone itself: Its target is unknown.

The CDR3 is 15 amino acids. Germline CDR1 reads SNHLY; CDR2 reads FYNNEI. Trimming took 8 bases from V and 6 from J; bases not matched to a gene: 13. The protocol was immunoSEQ multiplex PCR, while the TCRdb copy is restricted to in-frame clones and leaves out a portion. The data hold approximately 24,000 clones, with nearly 97% observed a single time. Sorting defined conventional CD4 T cells as CD4+CD127+. The chain recombines TRBV2 with TRBJ2-1; 7 nucleotides agree with TRBD2. This clonotype was sampled from a human donor in good health. The sequenced material came from CD4+CD127+ conventional T cells sorted from PBMCs. CDR3 in amino acids: CASEREPSRRNEQFF. The CDR3 DNA sequence: TGTGCCAGCGAGCGGGAACCGTCTCGTCGCAATGAGCAGTTCTTC.